The 26 T cell receptor beta chains in this list originate from one sample, sequenced in a study of shared clonotypes between healthy human individuals. Data came from immunoSEQ multiplex PCR; TCRdb stores just in-frame clones and leaves some out. The table has approximately 720,000 clones, roughly 70% seen once. Sequenced: memory CD4+ T cells sorted from blood. Subset defined: CD45RA-negative fraction. These receptors were obtained from a woman in her 30s in good health.

The V and J genes are TRBV5-1 and TRBJ2-4; no definite D call. Germline V lookup: CDR1 SGHRS, CDR2 YFSETQ. Between the trimmed V and J ends, which lost 0 bases and 0 bases, there was a span of 4 bases. The CDR3 is 14 amino acids. The CDR3 nucleotides read TGCGCCAGCAGCTTGGGGACAGCCAAAAACATTCAGTACTTC. Its protein is CASSLGTAKNIQYF.

Concerning this clone: This is likely an artifact of a read error, given a far larger clone one base away. The chain couples TRBV28 to TRBJ1-2; D is undetermined. Germline V CDR1 and CDR2: MDHEN, SYDVKM. The CDR3 spans 13 residues. CDR3 bases: TGTGTCAGCAGCGTACGGGGAGGCTATGGCTACACCTTC. This codes for CVSSVRGGYGYTF.

The V and J genes are TRBV29-1 and TRBJ1-1; 7 bases are shared with TRBD1. Trimming took 4 bases from V and 13 from J; bases not matched to a gene: 12. The CDR3 runs 12 residues. The germline V gene has CDR1 SQVTM and CDR2 ANQGSEA. The CDR3 sequence is CSVGQGDGKLFF. In nucleotides, the CDR3 is TGCAGCGTTGGACAGGGCGATGGGAAGCTTTTCTTT.

J is TRBJ2-7 and V is TRBV5-4; no clear D gene. Germline CDR1 SGHNT, CDR2 YYREEE (reference sequence). Trimming removed 3 bases at V and 4 bases at J, with 11 bases between. This CDR3 has 13 amino acids. In DNA, the CDR3 is TGTGCCAGCAGCTCTGGGAATCGATACGAGCAGTACTTC. Its translation: CASSSGNRYEQYF.

The V call is TRBV2, the J call TRBJ2-1; D may be TRBD2 (6 bases). The CDR3 is 14 residues long. Trimming removed 5 bases at V and 6 bases at J, with 14 bases between. Germline CDR1 is SNHLY and CDR2 is FYNNEI. The chain's CDR3 is CASSSRDWANEQFF. For the CDR3, the DNA is TGTGCCAGCAGTTCGCGGGACTGGGCCAATGAGCAGTTCTTC.

This clone was detected only a few times. This chain uses TRBV7-8 with TRBJ2-1; TRBD2 agrees at 8 bases. The trim removed 2 bases at V and 6 bases at J, leaving 6 bases unmatched. Germline values: CDR1 SGHVS, CDR2 FQNEAQ. This CDR3 is 15 amino acids long. Here the CDR3 DNA reads TGTGCCAGCAGCTTATCGTCGGGAGGGGCCAATGAGCAGTTCTTC. It codes for CASSLSSGGANEQFF.

The rearrangement uses TRBV27 and TRBJ2-1; 12 bases align to TRBD2. The CDR3 spans 15 residues. Trimming took 5 bases from V and 7 from J; bases not matched to a gene: 6. Germline lookup yields CDR1 MNHEY and CDR2 SMNVEV (reference sequence). In nucleotides, the CDR3 is TGTGCCAGCAGTAAACTAGCGGGAGGCGGGAATGAGCAGTTCTTC. Its protein is CASSKLAGGGNEQFF.

In its sample, this clone was seen a few times. J is TRBJ2-3 and V is TRBV2; weak D call: TRBD1 (5 bases). Deletions cut 5 bases from V and 1 base from J, with 13 bases between. The germline CDR1 and CDR2 sequences are SNHLY and FYNNEI. CDR3 size: 15 residues. This CDR3 reads CASSTLGRGTDTQYF. The CDR3 DNA is TGTGCCAGCAGTACTTTAGGCAGGGGCACAGATACGCAGTATTTT.

This chain connects TRBV19 to TRBJ2-6; D gene uncertain. Germline V lookup: CDR1 LNHDA, CDR2 SQIVND (reference sequence). The CDR3 spans 17 residues. Trimming stripped 5 bases from V and 0 bases from J, with 14 bases between. CDR3 nucleotides: TGTGCCAGTAGTCCCCGGACCCGTAGCTCTGGGGCCAACGTCCTGACTTTC. It is translated as CASSPRTRSSGANVLTF.

The CDR3 nucleotides read TGTGCCAGCTCCGACCCGGGACTAGCGGGAGTAGATACGCAGTATTTT. The encoded protein is CASSDPGLAGVDTQYF. The rearrangement uses TRBV18 and TRBJ2-3; 14 nucleotides match TRBD2. The V gene end was trimmed by 6 bases and the J gene end by 5 bases; junction bases not matched to a gene: 7. CDR3 length: 16 residues. Germline V gene data show CDR1 as KGHSH and CDR2 as LQKENI.

The rearrangement links TRBV9 to TRBJ2-5, with a tentative D call TRBD1 (7 bases). V dropped 0 bases and J dropped 2 bases, with 11 bases sitting between them. From germline, CDR1 is SGDLS and CDR2 YYNGEE. The CDR3 is 15 amino acids. CDR3 sequence: CASSVGQGGQETQYF. The CDR3, as DNA: TGTGCCAGCAGCGTAGGCCAGGGGGGTCAAGAGACCCAGTACTTC.

The chain couples TRBV28 to TRBJ2-5, with D perhaps matching TRBD2 (6 bases). V lost 4 bases and J lost 1, with 10 bases in between. Germline-derived CDR1 and CDR2 are MDHEN and SYDVKM. The CDR3 totals 14 residues. The CDR3 here is CASSSGTGQETQYF. CDR3 DNA: TGTGCCAGCAGTTCGGGGACTGGCCAAGAGACCCAGTACTTC.

The chain has TRBV4-2 and TRBJ2-3, with 8 bases aligning to TRBD1. The germline V gene has CDR1 LGHNA and CDR2 YNFKEQ. The CDR3 extends over 16 amino acids. Trimming at V came to 4 bases and at J to 1 base, leaving 7 bases not matched to a gene. The CDR3 DNA sequence: TGTGCCAGCAGCCGAGACAGGGGAGACGGCACAGATACGCAGTATTTT. Residues: CASSRDRGDGTDTQYF.

The chain uses TRBV9 and TRBJ1-1; D gene ambiguous. Germline CDR1 is SGDLS and CDR2 is YYNGEE. The V end lost 4 bases, the J end lost 2 bases, and 9 bases lay between the germline ends. This CDR3 contains 13 residues. In nucleotides, the CDR3 is TGTGCCAGCAGCCAGGCGGTAAACACTGAAGCTTTCTTT. It is translated as CASSQAVNTEAFF.

This chain links TRBV29-1 with TRBJ2-5; 9 bases are a match to TRBD1. The CDR3 runs 12 residues. The germline V gene encodes CDR1 SQVTM and CDR2 ANQGSEA. After removal of 7 bases from V and 2 bases from J, the junction contained 2 bases not matched to a gene. CDR3: CSDGTGQETQYF. The CDR3 nucleotides are TGCAGCGACGGGACAGGGCAAGAGACCCAGTACTTC.

On this clone: Other DNA variants within this sample encode the same CDR3. The chain employs TRBV7-9 and TRBJ1-4; D possibly corresponds to TRBD1 (6 bases). Trimming took off 5 bases at V and 0 bases at J, with 7 bases between the two ends. The CDR3 consists of 14 residues. Germline CDR1 is SEHNR and CDR2 is FQNEAQ (reference sequence). The CDR3 region is CASSPGATNEKLFF. CDR3 DNA: TGTGCCAGCAGCCCAGGGGCAACTAATGAAAAACTGTTTTTT.

The chain is built from TRBV28 and TRBJ1-4, with D perhaps matching TRBD1 (5 bases). The germline CDR1 and CDR2 sequences are MDHEN and SYDVKM. The ends were cut back, 5 bases at V and 4 bases at J, with 14 bases in the middle. The CDR3 totals 15 residues. The CDR3 loop reads CASSNERDGNEKLFF. The CDR3 nucleotides are TGTGCCAGCAGTAACGAGCGGGACGGTAATGAAAAACTGTTTTTT.

Regarding this clone: A much more abundant neighbour one base away suggests this may be a read error. The rearrangement joins TRBV7-3 to TRBJ2-3; D is unclear. CDR1 is SGHTA, CDR2 FQGTGA, per germline. Trimming removed 5 bases at V and 0 bases at J, with 3 bases between. This CDR3 has 12 amino acids. The CDR3 loop is CASSPSTDTQYF. The CDR3 nucleotides read TGTGCCAGCAGCCCTAGCACAGATACGCAGTATTTT.

This sequence joins TRBV28 and TRBJ1-5; 7 nucleotides agree with TRBD1. V gave up 5 bases and J gave up 3 bases; unmatched junction bases: 10. This CDR3 contains 16 residues. Germline V lookup: CDR1 MDHEN, CDR2 SYDVKM. The CDR3: CASSPTTGTFNQPQHF. CDR3 nucleotides: TGTGCCAGCAGTCCAACGACAGGGACCTTCAATCAGCCCCAGCATTTT.

This clone turned up a few times. V gene TRBV7-2 combines with J gene TRBJ1-1; D remains ambiguous. The CDR3 loop spans 13 amino acids. Germline CDR1 SGHTA, CDR2 FQGNSA. Between the trimmed V and J ends, which lost 6 bases and 1 base, there was a span of 9 bases. The CDR3 loop is CASSQGRNTEAFF. Written as DNA, the CDR3 is TGTGCCAGCAGTCAAGGCCGGAACACTGAAGCTTTCTTT. Looking up the rest from reference TRBV7-2 and TRBJ1-1 gives the full variable domain: GAGVSQSPSNKVTEKGKDVELRCDPISGHTALYWYRQSLGQGLEFLIYFQGNSAPDKSGLPSDRFSAERTGGSVSTLTIQRTQQEDSAVYLCASSQGRNTEAFFGQGTRLTVV.

This sequence joins TRBV5-1 and TRBJ2-4; a possible D gene is TRBD1 (6 bases). Trimming shortened V by 4 bases and J by 8 bases, and 13 bases separated the two germline ends. Germline values: CDR1 SGHRS, CDR2 YFSETQ. The CDR3 spans 13 residues. CDR3 DNA: TGCGCCAGCAGCAACACAGGGAGAGACATTCAGTACTTC. This codes for CASSNTGRDIQYF.

V usage is TRBV5-5 and J usage is TRBJ1-2; D may be TRBD1 (5 bases). This CDR3 has 15 amino acids. Deletions cut 5 bases from V and 0 bases from J, with 14 bases between. Germline values: CDR1 SGHKS, CDR2 YYEKEE (reference sequence). Written as DNA, the CDR3 is TGTGCCAGCAGTCCCGTAGGGACCACTAACTATGGCTACACCTTC. Translating gives CASSPVGTTNYGYTF. The full variable domain, completed using reference TRBV5-5 and TRBJ1-2, is DAGVTQSPTHLIKTRGQQVTLRCSPISGHKSVSWYQQVLGQGPQFIFQYYEKEERGRGNFPDRFSARQFPNYSSELNVNALLLGDSALYLCASSPVGTTNYGYTFGSGTRLTVV.

J is TRBJ2-7 and V is TRBV27; possibly TRBD1 for D (5 bases). V dropped 6 bases and J dropped 2 bases, with 20 bases sitting between them. Germline-derived CDR1 and CDR2 are MNHEY and SMNVEV (reference sequence). CDR3 length: 16 amino acids. This chain's CDR3 is CASRNRARAAAYEQYF. CDR3 DNA: TGTGCCAGCAGGAATAGGGCCAGGGCTGCGGCCTACGAGCAGTACTTC.

The V gene is TRBV7-6, the J gene TRBJ2-1; 13 bases are a match to TRBD2. The CDR3 has 18 amino acids. Trimming took 0 bases from V and 12 from J; bases not matched to a gene: 14. Germline loops: CDR1 SGHVS, CDR2 FNYEAQ. In DNA, the CDR3 is TGTGCCAGCAGCTTAGCCGGGACTAGCGGGGCCCCTACCTCGGGGCAGTTCTTC. Translation gives CASSLAGTSGAPTSGQFF.

This chain uses TRBV30 with TRBJ2-1; 9 bases agree with TRBD2. Germline trimming cut 6 bases from V and 8 bases from J; bases unmatched to any gene: 14. The CDR3 extends over 15 amino acids. The germline gives CDR1 GTSNPN, CDR2 SVGIG (reference sequence). The CDR3 sequence: CACSWGSGSWHEQFF. As DNA, the CDR3 is TGTGCCTGCTCTTGGGGTAGCGGGAGTTGGCATGAGCAGTTCTTC.

The rearrangement uses TRBV7-8 and TRBJ2-7; D ambiguous. The CDR3 is 13 amino acids. V was trimmed by 5 bases and J by 3 bases, leaving 11 bases between them. The germline CDR1 and CDR2 sequences are SGHVS and FQNEAQ. The CDR3: CASSSRAYYEQYF. The CDR3 nucleotides are TGTGCCAGCAGCAGCCGGGCCTACTACGAGCAGTACTTC.